These T cell receptor beta chains were read from a single sample in a study of CD8 T cells in ankylosing spondylitis. MiXCR was run by TCRdb on the 5' RACE reads, yielding one entry per CDR3 protein. The sample comprises about 27,000 distinct CDR3 sequences, roughly 7.3% of which are singletons, and around 30% rests with the top ten. The sample was blood. The source of these receptors is a male donor with ankylosing spondylitis or in good health (not recorded which). The CDR3 runs from the conserved cysteine through the conserved F or W. Fields, in order: V gene, D gene, J gene, clone size, CDR3 protein, CDR3 DNA. D genes are given only for firm matches. Where a row states a size, it is once, few, many or the class of an expanded clone; other rows omit it.

>TRBV25-1|TRBD2|TRBJ2-3|many
CASSDPPTSGVHTDTQYF
TGTGCCAGCAGTGACCCCCCGACTAGCGGGGTTCACACAGATACGCAGTATTTT
>TRBV12-3/TRBV12-4|TRBD1|TRBJ2-1|many
CASSIRPGTGTVWIGDNEQFF
TGTGCCAGCAGCATTCGTCCCGGGACAGGGACGGTGTGGATAGGGGATAATGAGCAGTTCTTC
>TRBV7-3|NA|TRBJ2-2|NA
CASSPRQGGTGELFF
TGTGCCAGCAGCCCCCGACAGGGAGGAACCGGGGAGCTGTTTTTT
>TRBV4-2|NA|TRBJ1-2|few
CASSQEQGSYGYTF
TGTGCCAGCAGCCAAGAGCAGGGCAGCTATGGCTACACCTTC
>TRBV29-1|NA|TRBJ1-1|few
CSVKTVLDTEAFF
TGCAGCGTTAAGACAGTATTAGACACTGAAGCTTTCTTT
>TRBV29-1|NA|TRBJ2-2|many
CSVSYLAGGGLFF
TGCAGCGTTTCTTATCTAGCAGGAGGGGGGCTGTTTTTT
>TRBV30|NA|TRBJ1-1|NA
CAWSPGVGTEAFF
TGTGCCTGGAGTCCAGGGGTTGGCACTGAAGCTTTCTTT
>TRBV29-1|NA|TRBJ2-2|many
CSVNRDSGELFF
TGCAGCGTGAACAGGGATTCCGGGGAGCTGTTTTTT
>TRBV20-1|NA|TRBJ1-4|NA
CSARLGGWDNGKLFF
TGCAGTGCTAGGTTGGGGGGATGGGACAATGGAAAACTGTTTTTT
>TRBV28|TRBD1|TRBJ2-5|NA
CASSYQTGDQETQYF
TGTGCCAGCAGTTACCAAACAGGGGACCAAGAGACCCAGTACTTC
>TRBV7-9|NA|TRBJ1-1|few
CASSLENTEAFF
TGTGCCAGCAGCTTAGAGAACACTGAAGCTTTCTTT
>TRBV20-1|TRBD2|TRBJ2-1|many
CSARTSLDNEQFF
TGCAGTGCTCGGACTAGCCTTGACAATGAGCAGTTCTTC
>TRBV28|TRBD2|TRBJ2-2|NA
CASSLRAGFNTGELFF
TGTGCCAGCAGTTTGCGAGCGGGATTTAACACCGGGGAGCTGTTTTTT
>TRBV15|TRBD1|TRBJ2-5|many
CATRTGGTETQYF
TGTGCCACCCGAACAGGGGGCACAGAGACCCAGTACTTC
>TRBV11-2|NA|TRBJ1-4|many
CASSLERSEKLFF
TGTGCCAGCAGCTTGGAAAGGAGTGAAAAACTGTTTTTT
>TRBV6-2/TRBV6-3|NA|TRBJ1-3|NA
CASSPRFSKLSGNTIYF
TGTGCCAGCAGTCCTCGGTTCTCTAAGCTCTCTGGAAACACCATATATTTT